This T cell receptor (beta chain) was recovered during a study of shared clonotypes between healthy human individuals. General study findings and limits: Relative to their counterparts shared across all four donors, non-shared clonotypes exhibited diminished generation probabilities.

The CDR3 has 12 amino acids. Clones were read by immunoSEQ multiplex PCR, and TCRdb kept only the in-frame ones, dropping some. The sample contains around 1.9 million clones, around 95% of which appear only once. For this clone: What it binds is unknown.

The naive CD8 fraction comprised CD45RO-negative cells positively selected for CCR7 and excluded terminally differentiated effector memory CD45RA+ cells. The sample taken for sequencing was naive CD8+ T cells from PBMCs. The receptor's source is a man younger than 35 in good health. Some clones in this sample may be carry-over from other donors' samples. The chain has TRBV21-1 and TRBJ2-5; the table gives TRBD2 as D, unverified against the DNA. TRBV21-1 is termed a pseudogene. The CDR3 is CASPTAGETQYF. DNA for the CDR3: TGTGCCAGTCCGACCGCGGGCGAGACCCAGTACTTC.